The 24 T cell receptor beta chains below all came from one sample that was sequenced in a study of cytomegalovirus exposure and HLA in healthy donors. Primers: 60 Vbeta forward and 13 Jbeta reverse. Measured with immunoSEQ multiplex PCR; TCRdb has only the in-frame clones, and not every one. Of over 100,000 clones listed, 60% to 85% are singletons. The sequencing sample was made of PBMCs. These receptors were collected from a woman in her thirties or forties in good health and CMV-seropositive.

This clone has only one observation. The gene calls are TRBV30 and TRBJ1-2, with 11 bases fitting TRBD1. The CDR3 runs 11 residues. From germline, CDR1 is GTSNPN and CDR2 SVGIG (reference sequence). Trimming cost V 8 bases and J 7 bases; bases outside gene matches: 3. The CDR3 nucleotides read TGTGCCACGGACAGGGGGCTTGGCTACACCTTC. Translated: CATDRGLGYTF.

The rearrangement joins TRBV18 to TRBJ2-7, with 11 bases aligning to TRBD1. From germline, CDR1 is KGHSH and CDR2 LQKENI. J lost 4 bases, V lost 5 bases, and 1 base had no gene match. This CDR3 is 13 amino acids long. The CDR3 protein is CASSGQGAYEQYF. CDR3 DNA: TGTGCCAGCTCAGGACAGGGGGCTTACGAGCAGTACTTC. Full variable domain (remainder filled in from reference TRBV18 and TRBJ2-7): NAGVMQNPRHLVRRRGQEARLRCSPMKGHSHVYWYRQLPEEGLKFMVYLQKENIIDESGMPKERFSAEFPKEGPSILRIQQVVRGDSAAYFCASSGQGAYEQYFGPGTRLTVT.

CDR3 sequence (DNA): TGTGCCAGCAGTTCAGTAGCTAGGCTGAATAATGAGCAGTTCTTC. Protein: CASSSVARLNNEQFF. This rearrangement joins TRBV28 to TRBJ2-1, with D uncertain. V was shortened by 4 bases and J by 7 bases, with 17 bases between the two germline ends. CDR1 and CDR2 (germline): MDHEN, SYDVKM. The length of the CDR3 is 15 residues.

V is TRBV28 and J is TRBJ1-6; possible D gene TRBD1, 6 bases. The CDR3 length is 16 residues. CDR1 is MDHEN and CDR2 is SYDVKM in the germline V gene. The germline V and J ends were trimmed by 6 bases and 9 bases, with 21 bases remaining between them. The DNA of the CDR3 is TGTGCCAGCAGGTGGAAATTAGGGTCAGGGGTTTCACCCCTCCACTTT. It yields the protein CASRWKLGSGVSPLHF.

The chain recombines TRBV18 with TRBJ1-5, with 8 bases matching TRBD1. Losses at the gene ends were 6 bases for V and 7 bases for J; bases not matched to a gene: 5. From germline, CDR1 is KGHSH and CDR2 LQKENI. The CDR3 has 13 residues. The DNA for the CDR3 is TGTGCCAGCTCCCCCGGACAGGGACAGCCCCAGCATTTT. Translated: CASSPGQGQPQHF. The full variable domain, in which reference TRBV18 and TRBJ1-5 provide the parts outside the CDR3, is NAGVMQNPRHLVRRRGQEARLRCSPMKGHSHVYWYRQLPEEGLKFMVYLQKENIIDESGMPKERFSAEFPKEGPSILRIQQVVRGDSAAYFCASSPGQGQPQHFGDGTRLSIL.

Concerning this clone itself: The limits of the CDR3 on the DNA are not certain, so only TCRdb's listed CDR3 is given. This chain connects TRBV6-1 to TRBJ2-7; the table's D call TRBD2 went unverified against the DNA. Per the germline V gene, CDR1 is MNHNS and CDR2 is SASEGT. From its first to its last residue, the CDR3 has 12 amino acids. The CDR3 region is CASILGGNEQYF.

This clone has more than one count but fewer than ten. The CDR3 sequence: CASSPRTGRGNQPQHF. DNA for the CDR3: TGTGCCAGCAGCCCTAGGACAGGGAGGGGCAATCAGCCCCAGCATTTT. This chain uses TRBV5-6 with TRBJ1-5; 8 bases fit TRBD1. CDR3 length equals 16 residues. Losses at the gene ends were 4 bases for V and 2 bases for J; bases not matched to a gene: 8. Germline assignment: CDR1 SGHDT and CDR2 YYEEEE.

The chain combines TRBV25-1 with TRBJ2-1; 10 nucleotides match TRBD2. The CDR3 runs to 15 residues. Per the germline V gene, CDR1 is MGHDK and CDR2 is SYGVNS. J lost 9 bases, V lost 7 bases, and 12 bases had no gene match. The CDR3 region has the DNA TGTGCCAGCAAGAAGACCGGGACTAGCGTGGCTGAGCAGTTCTTC. Protein product: CASKKTGTSVAEQFF.

The J gene is TRBJ1-5, the V gene TRBV30; 9 positions agree with TRBD1. The CDR3 runs 13 residues. Germline V lookup: CDR1 GTSNPN, CDR2 SVGIG (reference sequence). V gave up 5 bases and J gave up 6 bases; unmatched junction bases: 5. CDR3 nucleotides: TGTGCCTGGGGAAGACAGGGGGTTCAGCCCCAGCATTTT. Encoded protein: CAWGRQGVQPQHF.

This clone was seen a single time. The J gene is TRBJ2-7, the V gene TRBV5-1; 11 nucleotides line up with TRBD2. Germline V gene lookup returns CDR1 SGHRS and CDR2 YFSETQ. There are 15 residues in the CDR3. V lost 4 bases, J lost 0 bases, and 3 bases stayed unmatched. CDR3 region: CASSITSGGSYEQYF. Here the CDR3 DNA reads TGCGCCAGCAGCATTACTAGCGGGGGCTCCTACGAGCAGTACTTC.

This chain connects TRBV10-3 to TRBJ2-3; 7 bases align to TRBD1. V lost 6 bases to trimming and J lost 0 bases; unmatched junction nucleotides: 3. The CDR3 covers 14 residues. Per germline, CDR1 ENHRY and CDR2 SYGVKD. CDR3 nucleotides: TGTGCCATCAGGGGGGACAGAAGCACAGATACGCAGTATTTT. Protein product: CAIRGDRSTDTQYF.

Here the CDR3 reads CASSSWALNQPQHF. CDR3 in DNA: TGTGCCAGCAGCTCTTGGGCCCTAAATCAGCCCCAGCATTTT. The chain couples TRBV5-6 to TRBJ1-5; D call uncertain. The length of the CDR3 is 14 residues. Germline lookup yields CDR1 SGHDT and CDR2 YYEEEE. V lost 3 bases and J 4 bases, leaving 11 bases between the germline ends. Variable domain in full (rest from reference TRBV5-6 and TRBJ1-5): DAGVTQSPTHLIKTRGQQVTLRCSPKSGHDTVSWYQQALGQGPQFIFQYYEEEERQRGNFPDRFSGHQFPNYSSELNVNALLLGDSALYLCASSSWALNQPQHFGDGTRLSIL.

The chain joins TRBV30 to TRBJ1-2, with D hard to call. The CDR3 consists of 11 residues. The V gene lost 0 bases and the J gene lost 13 bases, with 12 bases spanning the gap. Germline-derived CDR1 and CDR2 are GTSNPN and SVGIG (reference sequence). The chain's CDR3 is CAWSVRSARTF. As DNA, the CDR3 is TGTGCCTGGAGTGTACGAAGCGCCCGCACCTTC.

The rearrangement links TRBV5-1 to TRBJ2-7; 8 bases align to TRBD1. Looked up from germline, CDR1 is SGHRS and CDR2 is YFSETQ. The length of the CDR3 is 19 residues. V was clipped by 0 bases and J by 0 bases; unmatched bases: 14. CDR3 region: CASSLEGTGSLISSYEQYF. CDR3 nucleotide sequence: TGCGCCAGCAGCTTGGAGGGGACAGGCTCCTTAATAAGCTCCTACGAGCAGTACTTC.

The J gene is TRBJ1-1, the V gene TRBV9, with a possible D match to TRBD1 (5 bases). Germline CDR1 reads SGDLS; CDR2 reads YYNGEE. Trimming stripped 6 bases from V and 3 bases from J, with 18 bases between. The CDR3 contains 15 residues. The CDR3 is CASTVGGMGYTEAFF. As DNA, the CDR3 is TGTGCCAGCACCGTGGGGGGGATGGGGTACACTGAAGCTTTCTTT.

The chain has TRBV5-4 and TRBJ1-2; possibly TRBD1 for D (6 bases). The V end was cut by 4 bases, the J end by 5 bases, with 9 bases between. There are 12 residues in the CDR3. Germline-derived CDR1 and CDR2 are SGHNT and YYREEE (reference sequence). In DNA form, the CDR3 reads TGTGCCAGCAGCGTGGACAGTTATGGCTACACCTTC. This gives the protein CASSVDSYGYTF.

The CDR3: CASSSRQVPGVYGYTF. CDR3 DNA: TGTGCCAGCAGTTCCCGACAGGTCCCAGGAGTCTATGGCTACACCTTC. The rearrangement links TRBV27 to TRBJ1-2; the D gene is possibly TRBD1 (6 bases). Trimming stripped 4 bases from V and 4 bases from J, with 19 bases between. The CDR3 has 16 residues. Looked up from germline, CDR1 is MNHEY and CDR2 is SMNVEV (reference sequence).

The J gene is TRBJ2-1, the V gene TRBV5-4; 12 bases align to TRBD2. The CDR3 spans 14 residues. Looked up from germline, CDR1 is SGHNT and CDR2 is YYREEE (reference sequence). The trim removed 6 bases at V and 5 bases at J, leaving 3 bases unmatched. The DNA of the CDR3 is TGTGCCAGCACTAGCGGGGGGGCCAACAATGAGCAGTTCTTC. Amino acids: CASTSGGANNEQFF.

The V call is TRBV6-5, the J call TRBJ2-3; 9 bases map to TRBD2. Germline lookup yields CDR1 MNHEY and CDR2 SVGAGI. The J segment lost 5 bases and the V segment lost 3 bases, leaving 9 bases of the junction unmatched. This CDR3 is built from 16 residues. The CDR3 nucleotides are TGTGCCAGCAGTTATCGTCAGCGGGGGGCCGTAGATACGCAGTATTTT. Its protein is CASSYRQRGAVDTQYF.

This chain links TRBV5-4 with TRBJ1-1, with no clear D. The germline gives CDR1 SGHNT, CDR2 YYREEE (reference sequence). V lost 4 bases, J lost 1 base, and 11 bases lay in between. This CDR3 spans 14 amino acids. The DNA of the CDR3 is TGTGCCAGCAGCCGGACTCCCAGGAACACTGAAGCTTTCTTT. Translated: CASSRTPRNTEAFF.

The chain couples TRBV5-4 to TRBJ1-3; weak D call: TRBD1 (6 bases). The CDR3 totals 14 residues. In germline, CDR1 is SGHNT, CDR2 YYREEE (reference sequence). V was trimmed by 0 bases and J by 4 bases, leaving 8 bases between them. The CDR3 reads CASSLAQGGNTIYF. The CDR3 bases are TGTGCCAGCAGCTTGGCACAGGGAGGAAACACCATATATTTT.

This sequence joins TRBV21-1 and TRBJ1-1. TRBV21-1 is listed as a pseudogene. The CDR3 extends over 11 amino acids. CDR3 residues: CASSRFTEAFF. CDR3 DNA: TGTGCCAGCAGCCGTTTCACTGAAGCTTTCTTT.

This clone has more than one count but fewer than ten. The gene calls are TRBV19 and TRBJ1-2; the match to TRBD1 covers 7 bases. CDR1 and CDR2 (germline): LNHDA, SQIVND (reference sequence). The CDR3 is 15 residues long. The trim removed 1 base at V and 4 bases at J, leaving 6 bases unmatched. CDR3 protein: CASSIATGTVYGYTF. The CDR3 DNA is TGTGCCAGTAGTATAGCTACCGGGACAGTCTATGGCTACACCTTC.

The chain uses TRBV19 and TRBJ2-3, with D possibly being TRBD1 (5 bases). The CDR3 runs to 16 residues. CDR1 is LNHDA, CDR2 SQIVND, per germline (reference sequence). The V gene lost 5 bases and the J gene lost 3 bases, with 18 bases spanning the gap. The CDR3 reads CASSLLSGHRTDTQYF. DNA for the CDR3: TGTGCCAGTAGTTTACTATCAGGGCATAGAACAGATACGCAGTATTTT.